The clone carrying this T cell receptor (beta chain) was counted a few times. The sample is drawn from a study of beta chain features in type 1 diabetes. Trimming removed 4 bases from V and 0 bases from J; junction bases left unmatched: 6. The CDR3 length is 16 residues. Per germline, CDR1 WNHNN and CDR2 SYGVQD (reference sequence). Reverse transcribing all isolated RNA meant expressed TCRB transcripts were sequenced. Profiling relied on immunoSEQ multiplex PCR, and the TCRdb table lists in-frame clones only, not all of them. Among some 22,000 clones listed, nearly 70% were seen once. The source material was Tregs from blood. The clonotype comes from a woman between 35 and 50 years old in good health. The chain carries TRBV10-1 and TRBJ2-5; 9 bases are a match to TRBD1. In DNA, the CDR3 is TGCGCCAGCAGTGGGAAAGGACAGGGGAACCAAGAGACCCAGTACTTC. Encoded protein: CASSGKGQGNQETQYF.